The clone carrying this TCR beta chain showed up many times. The germline V and J ends were trimmed by 4 bases and 4 bases, with 20 bases remaining between them. Per the germline V gene, CDR1 is LNHDA and CDR2 is SQIVND (reference sequence). This CDR3 contains 17 residues. This sample was included in a study of metastatic and nonmetastatic thyroid tumors. Authors' data handling: It was from CDR3 differences across clinicopathological groups that a distant-metastasis classifier for papillary thyroid cancer was built. With MiXCR, TCRdb reprocessed the PCR reads. TCRdb's processing, not the authors' own work, is the source of the V and J calls. The sample holds about 30,000 clones, roughly 4.2% seen once. Each patient came to thyroid surgery without any prior treatment (of any kind).

This TCR derives from a female donor with papillary thyroid cancer or a benign thyroid nodule (not recorded which). Some clones in this sample may be carry-over from other donors' samples. This chain uses TRBV19 with TRBJ1-5; D possibly corresponds to TRBD1 (6 bases). The specimen was blood. The DNA for the CDR3 is TGTGCCAGTAGTACACGACAGTCACCAAGGGGGAATCAGCCCCAGCATTTT. Translated: CASSTRQSPRGNQPQHF.